This T cell receptor beta chain appears in the sequencing data of a study of human T cells and chemical hapten exposure. For the study at large: Small volume differences among pooled libraries mainly caused per-sample TCR yield variation.

Study-wide findings and caveats: TCRs exceeding a frequency of 1 in 1000 stayed unchanged under DPC sensitization.

Time point indicated: healthy volunteer bleed at 6 weeks. Unseparated into fractions, whole blood served as the source from which total RNA was extracted. The table lists this clonotype with a few counts. Its antigen is as yet unknown. In germline, CDR1 is SNHLY, CDR2 FYNNEI. The CDR3 runs 14 residues. Trimming pared 9 bases from V and 4 bases from J, leaving 15 bases between. What the library attached to individual cDNA molecules were unique molecular identifiers. TCRdb re-called the RACE reads with MiXCR, one entry per CDR3 protein. Of some 77,000 distinct CDR3 sequences listed, 8.5% to 9.5% were seen once; the top ten hold 1.5% to 2%.

The sequence came from a female donor in good health. Some clones in this sample may be carry-over from other donors' samples. The source material was whole blood. The chain combines TRBV2 with TRBJ1-4, with D uncertain. CDR3 region: CASLETQNNEKLFF. CDR3 coding DNA: TGTGCCAGTCTGGAGACCCAAAATAATGAAAAACTGTTTTTT.